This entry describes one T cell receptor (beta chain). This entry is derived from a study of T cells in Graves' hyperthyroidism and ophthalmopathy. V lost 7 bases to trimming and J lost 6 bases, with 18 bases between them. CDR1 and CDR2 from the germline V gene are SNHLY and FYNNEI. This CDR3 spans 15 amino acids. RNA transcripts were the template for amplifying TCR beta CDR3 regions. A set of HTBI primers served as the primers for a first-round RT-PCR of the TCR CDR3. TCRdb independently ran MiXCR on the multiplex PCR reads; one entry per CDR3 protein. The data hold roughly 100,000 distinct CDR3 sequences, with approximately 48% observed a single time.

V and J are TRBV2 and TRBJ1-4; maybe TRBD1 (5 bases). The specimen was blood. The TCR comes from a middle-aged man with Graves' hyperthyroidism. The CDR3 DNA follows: TGTGCCAGCAATTGGGGCGGCCAGCTGCATGAAAAACTGTTTTTT. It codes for CASNWGGQLHEKLFF.